The following is a T cell receptor (beta chain) sequence with its context. The CDR3 contains 13 residues. Trimming removed 1 base at V and 8 bases at J, with 11 bases between. The sample comes from a study of blood T cell repertoires in COVID-19. The table came from immunoSEQ multiplex PCR; TCRdb's copy has only in-frame clones and leaves some out. Of some 220,000 clones in the sample, approximately 84% were seen once. This receptor was identified in a man in his fifties with acute or convalescent COVID-19. V is TRBV12-3 or TRBV12-4 and J is TRBJ1-2; D may be TRBD1 (5 bases). The sample was peripheral blood. CDR3 loop: CASSLEGDGGYTF. As DNA, the CDR3 is TGTGCCAGCAGTTTAGAAGGGGATGGGGGCTACACCTTC.